The clone carrying this T cell receptor beta chain has only a few counts. This sample was included in a study of regulatory T cells in long-lasting Graves disease. Investigators prepared the TCR beta libraries by applying iRepertoire HTBI primers and Arm-PCR of CDR3 regions. TCRdb re-analysed the multiplex PCR reads in MiXCR, keeping a single row per CDR3 protein. The table has 400,000 to 500,000 distinct CDR3 sequences, about 14% seen once. Described time point: newly diagnosed GD, antithyroid drugs for less than 3 months. Extracted RNA from PBMCs served as the source of the TCR library. This same sample was also taken into another study, of T cells in Graves' hyperthyroidism and ophthalmopathy.

The material was peripheral blood mononuclear cells (PBMCs), obtained at new diagnosis, from a patient treated with antithyroid drugs. The sequence was obtained from a woman aged 50 to 65 with Graves disease.

The CDR3 here is CASSFISRQGAETQYF. For the CDR3, the DNA is TGCGCCAGCAGCTTCATTAGTAGACAGGGAGCAGAGACCCAGTACTTC. This sequence joins TRBV5-1 and TRBJ2-5; 7 nucleotides line up with TRBD1. With 2 bases clipped from V and 4 bases from J, the junction kept 11 bases outside the gene matches. This CDR3 comprises 16 residues. Germline assignment: CDR1 SGHRS and CDR2 YFSETQ.